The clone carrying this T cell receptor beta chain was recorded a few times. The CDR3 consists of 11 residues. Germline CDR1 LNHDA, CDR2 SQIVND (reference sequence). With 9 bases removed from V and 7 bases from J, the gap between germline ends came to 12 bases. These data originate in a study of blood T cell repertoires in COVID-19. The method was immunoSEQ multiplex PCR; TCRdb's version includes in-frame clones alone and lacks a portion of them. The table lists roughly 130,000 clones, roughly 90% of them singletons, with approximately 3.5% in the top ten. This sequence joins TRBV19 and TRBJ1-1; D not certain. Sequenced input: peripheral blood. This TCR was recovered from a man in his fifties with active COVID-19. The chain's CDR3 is CASLAGGEAFF. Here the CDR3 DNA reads TGTGCCAGCCTCGCAGGTGGTGAAGCTTTCTTT. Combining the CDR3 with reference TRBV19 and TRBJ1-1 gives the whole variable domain DGGITQSPKYLFRKEGQNVTLSCEQNLNHDAMYWYRQDPGQGLRLIYYSQIVNDFQKGDIAEGYSVSREKKESFPLTVTSAQKNPTAFYLCASLAGGEAFFGQGTRLTVV.